These 22 T cell receptor beta chains came from one sample sequenced in a study of shared clonotypes between healthy human individuals. CD45RO-negative cells were positively selected for CCR7, leaving out terminally differentiated effector memory CD45RA+ cells. Profiling relied on immunoSEQ multiplex PCR, and the TCRdb table lists in-frame clones only, not all of them. In the table there are roughly 2,000,000 clones, around 93% of which are singletons. Sequenced: naive CD8+ T cells from PBMCs. These receptors came from a man younger than 30 in good health. Some clones in this sample may be carry-over from other donors' samples.

The V call is TRBV1, the J call TRBJ2-1; the D call in the table, TRBD2, was not verified against the DNA. TRBV1 is a documented pseudogene. The CDR3 consists of 14 residues. The CDR3 sequence is CTSSQAPCYNEQFF. Here the CDR3 DNA reads TGCACCAGCAGCCAAGCTCCCTGCTACAATGAGCAGTTCTTC.

The chain is built from TRBV28 and TRBJ2-5; TRBD1 matches at 7 bases. The CDR3 consists of 16 residues. J was trimmed by 1 base and V by 6 bases; bases with no gene match: 11. Germline V lookup: CDR1 MDHEN, CDR2 SYDVKM. CDR3 nucleotides: TGTGCCAGCAGAAGAGACAGGGAGCTGACCCAAGAGACCCAGTACTTC. Its translation is CASRRDRELTQETQYF.

The chain recombines TRBV28 with TRBJ2-7; 7 bases fit TRBD2. CDR3 length: 14 amino acids. In germline, CDR1 is MDHEN, CDR2 SYDVKM. The V segment lost 2 bases and the J segment 3 bases; nucleotides outside the gene matches: 4. CDR3 nucleotides: TGTGCCAGCAGTTTAGCGGGAGAACTCTACGAGCAGTACTTC. Translating gives CASSLAGELYEQYF.

V usage is TRBV7-2 and J usage is TRBJ1-2; D gene ambiguous. V shed 5 bases and J shed 6 bases, with 16 bases lying between them. This CDR3 has 14 amino acids. CDR1 is SGHTA and CDR2 is FQGNSA in the germline V gene. DNA of the CDR3: TGTGCCAGCAGCCCCCCTTGGCCGGATGATGGCTACACCTTC. Translating it yields CASSPPWPDDGYTF.

This chain uses TRBV28 with TRBJ1-5; TRBD1 aligns across 7 bases. V gave up 8 bases and J gave up 1 base; unmatched junction bases: 8. Germline values: CDR1 MDHEN, CDR2 SYDVKM. The CDR3 is made up of 15 amino acids. In DNA, the CDR3 is TGTGCCAGCGCTCTAACAGGGGCGAGCAATCAGCCCCAGCATTTT. Translated: CASALTGASNQPQHF.

The chain links TRBV5-8 to TRBJ1-1; tentative D call: TRBD1 (5 bases). The V gene's germline CDR1 is SGHTS and CDR2 YDEGEE. The CDR3 is 13 residues long. Trimming stripped 4 bases from V and 4 bases from J, with 11 bases between. CDR3 in amino acids: CASSPGRTTEAFF. The CDR3 nucleotides are TGTGCCAGCAGCCCGGGACGGACCACTGAAGCTTTCTTT.

The genes are TRBV6-5 and TRBJ1-1; unclear D gene. V was trimmed by 2 bases and J by 4 bases, leaving 8 bases between them. Germline V gives CDR1 MNHEY, CDR2 SVGAGI. The length of the CDR3 is 13 residues. DNA of the CDR3: TGTGCCAGCAGTTACAATGAGGGCACTGAAGCTTTCTTT. Protein product: CASSYNEGTEAFF.

This chain joins TRBV9 and TRBJ1-3; D not certain. With 3 bases removed from V and 0 bases from J, the gap between germline ends came to 16 bases. This CDR3 is 17 amino acids long. CDR1 and CDR2 (germline): SGDLS, YYNGEE. The CDR3 loop reads CASSEQSTGSSGNTIYF. The DNA of the CDR3 is TGTGCCAGCAGCGAGCAATCGACGGGTTCCTCTGGAAACACCATATATTTT.

CDR3: CSAATVVPEGLHEQFF. The CDR3 DNA follows: TGCAGCGCCGCCACAGTTGTCCCGGAGGGCCTTCATGAGCAGTTCTTC. This chain connects TRBV29-1 to TRBJ2-1; D perhaps matches TRBD2 (6 bases). Germline V CDR1 and CDR2: SQVTM, ANQGSEA. The CDR3 covers 16 residues. Between the trimmed V and J ends, which lost 7 bases and 8 bases, there was a span of 27 bases.

This rearrangement joins TRBV4-3 to TRBJ2-7; 11 bases map to TRBD2. CDR3 size: 22 residues. The V segment lost 0 bases and the J segment 0 bases; nucleotides outside the gene matches: 19. Germline CDR1 reads LGHNA; CDR2 reads YSLEER. CDR3 DNA sequence: TGCGCCAGCAGCCAAGATCCCCCCGAGATAGCGGGAGGGCTTTACCGCTCCTACGAGCAGTACTTC. Protein product: CASSQDPPEIAGGLYRSYEQYF.

The chain has TRBV7-9 and TRBJ2-7; D possibly corresponds to TRBD1 (6 bases). This CDR3 has 16 amino acids. Trimming left V 7 bases short and J 0 bases short, with 19 bases between. Germline V gene sequence: CDR1 SEHNR, CDR2 FQNEAQ (reference sequence). The CDR3 sequence is CASTSVTGHSSYEQYF. The CDR3 DNA is TGTGCCAGCACCTCAGTGACAGGCCACAGCTCCTACGAGCAGTACTTC.

As to this clone: Other nucleotide sequences in the sample specify the same CDR3. The chain carries TRBV19 and TRBJ1-1; D gene uncertain. With 6 bases removed from V and 0 bases from J, the gap between germline ends came to 11 bases. The length of the CDR3 is 14 residues. Germline CDR1 is LNHDA and CDR2 is SQIVND (reference sequence). Written as DNA, the CDR3 is TGTGCCAGTAGCATGACCGGGTTGAACACTGAAGCTTTCTTT. It encodes CASSMTGLNTEAFF.

The chain is built from TRBV28 and TRBJ2-2; TRBD2 aligns across 7 bases. The CDR3 consists of 16 residues. V was pared by 3 bases and J by 1 base, with 5 bases of the junction left unmatched. Per germline, CDR1 MDHEN and CDR2 SYDVKM. The CDR3: CASSFRAGKNTGELFF. The CDR3 DNA reads TGTGCCAGCAGTTTTCGAGCGGGAAAGAACACCGGGGAGCTGTTTTTT.

As for this clone: The sample has other DNA sequences that encode this CDR3 too. This chain uses TRBV5-4 with TRBJ2-7, with 8 bases that match TRBD2. The germline V gene encodes CDR1 SGHNT and CDR2 YYREEE (reference sequence). The V gene end was trimmed by 4 bases and the J gene end by 4 bases; junction bases not matched to a gene: 1. The CDR3 is 12 amino acids. The CDR3 nucleotides are TGTGCCAGCAGCCCGGGAGGGTACGAGCAGTACTTC. Translated, it gives CASSPGGYEQYF. Together with reference TRBV5-4 and TRBJ2-7, the CDR3 gives the full variable domain: ETGVTQSPTHLIKTRGQQVTLRCSSQSGHNTVSWYQQALGQGPQFIFQYYREEENGRGNFPPRFSGLQFPNYSSELNVNALELDDSALYLCASSPGGYEQYFGPGTRLTVT.

This clone was found once. CDR3 nucleotide sequence: TGTGCCAGCAGCTTAGCCGCGACAGGGGTAGCCAAAAACATTCAGTACTTC. Translation gives CASSLAATGVAKNIQYF. The chain uses TRBV11-2 and TRBJ2-4; 8 bases are a match to TRBD1. Germline V CDR1 and CDR2: SGHAT, FQNNGV. V gave up 1 base and J gave up 0 bases; unmatched junction bases: 5. This CDR3 region has 17 residues.

The chain joins TRBV7-2 to TRBJ2-7, with no clear D. V gave up 5 bases and J gave up 2 bases, with 13 bases separating them. The CDR3 sequence is 14 residues long. From germline, CDR1 is SGHTA and CDR2 FQGNSA. The CDR3 DNA follows: TGTGCCAGCAGCCCTACTTCAACCCCCTACGAGCAGTACTTC. Translating gives CASSPTSTPYEQYF.

This clone was picked up one time. The rearrangement joins TRBV19 to TRBJ2-1; 7 positions agree with TRBD1. This CDR3 is built from 16 residues. CDR1 and CDR2 from the germline V gene are LNHDA and SQIVND (reference sequence). Unmatched junction bases numbered 9, after V lost 5 bases and J lost 2 bases. CDR3 in DNA: TGTGCCAGTAGTCCCTGGACAGGTTTGGCCTACAATGAGCAGTTCTTC. Translated: CASSPWTGLAYNEQFF. Full variable domain (remainder filled in from reference TRBV19 and TRBJ2-1): DGGITQSPKYLFRKEGQNVTLSCEQNLNHDAMYWYRQDPGQGLRLIYYSQIVNDFQKGDIAEGYSVSREKKESFPLTVTSAQKNPTAFYLCASSPWTGLAYNEQFFGPGTRLTVL.

The CDR3, as DNA: TGTGCCAGCAGTTTTATCGGGAGGGAAGGCAATCAGCCCCAGCATTTT. Encoded protein: CASSFIGREGNQPQHF. J is TRBJ1-5 and V is TRBV28, with D unclear. Germline values: CDR1 MDHEN, CDR2 SYDVKM. There are 16 residues in the CDR3. Trimming stripped 3 bases from V and 2 bases from J, with 14 bases between.

J is TRBJ2-5 and V is TRBV14; D possibly corresponds to TRBD2 (6 bases). V lost 4 bases to trimming and J lost 4 bases, with 13 bases between them. The CDR3 is 14 amino acids. Germline V gene lookup returns CDR1 SGHDN and CDR2 FVKESK. The CDR3 DNA is TGTGCCAGCAGCCCCTCACTAGCCCGAGAGACCCAGTACTTC. It is translated as CASSPSLARETQYF.

The chain couples TRBV19 to TRBJ2-1; TRBD2 aligns across 8 bases. V gave up 6 bases and J gave up 9 bases; unmatched junction bases: 10. This CDR3 is built from 14 residues. Germline V gene lookup returns CDR1 LNHDA and CDR2 SQIVND (reference sequence). The CDR3 bases are TGTGCCAGTAGCCCCCTGGGGCGGGGGGTTGAGCAGTTCTTC. This codes for CASSPLGRGVEQFF. Filled out from reference TRBV19 and TRBJ2-1, the complete variable domain reads DGGITQSPKYLFRKEGQNVTLSCEQNLNHDAMYWYRQDPGQGLRLIYYSQIVNDFQKGDIAEGYSVSREKKESFPLTVTSAQKNPTAFYLCASSPLGRGVEQFFGPGTRLTVL.

The chain is built from TRBV9 and TRBJ1-3; TRBD1 aligns across 8 bases. The CDR3 spans 14 residues. Per germline, CDR1 SGDLS and CDR2 YYNGEE. V lost 2 bases and J lost 15; bases outside the gene matches: 13. The CDR3 sequence is CASSVSGQADPQYF. CDR3 DNA sequence: TGTGCCAGCAGCGTCTCGGGACAGGCAGACCCCCAATATTTT. Full variable domain (outside the CDR3, taken from reference TRBV9 and TRBJ1-3): DSGVTQTPKHLITATGQRVTLRCSPRSGDLSVYWYQQSLDQGLQFLIQYYNGEERAKGNILERFSAQQFPDLHSELNLSSLELGDSALYFCASSVSGQADPQYFGEGSWLTVV.

The chain is built from TRBV7-9 and TRBJ2-5; D uncertain. The V gene's germline CDR1 is SEHNR and CDR2 FQNEAQ (reference sequence). With 5 bases removed from V and 3 bases from J, the gap between germline ends came to 4 bases. This CDR3 has 11 residues. CDR3 DNA: TGTGCCAGCAGCGCGGAAGAGACCCAGTACTTC. Translated, it gives CASSAEETQYF.